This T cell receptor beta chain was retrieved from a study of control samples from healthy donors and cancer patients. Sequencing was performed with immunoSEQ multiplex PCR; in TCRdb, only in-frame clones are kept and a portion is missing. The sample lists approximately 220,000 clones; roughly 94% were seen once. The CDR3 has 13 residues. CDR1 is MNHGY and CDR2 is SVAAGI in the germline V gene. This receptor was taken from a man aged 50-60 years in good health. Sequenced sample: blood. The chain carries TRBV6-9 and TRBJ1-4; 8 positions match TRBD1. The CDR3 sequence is CAEKGTGNEKLFF. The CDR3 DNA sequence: TGTGCTGAAAAAGGGACAGGAAATGAAAAACTGTTTTTT.